The 32 T cell receptor beta chains below all came from one sample that was sequenced in a study of shared clonotypes between healthy human individuals. Terminally differentiated effector memory CD45RA+ cells were left out of the naive CD8 fraction, which was CD45RO-negative and positively selected for CCR7. The assay was immunoSEQ multiplex PCR, and TCRdb's table has in-frame clones only and misses some. The sample lists approximately 650,000 clones; 95% were seen once. Source material: naive CD8+ T cells sorted from blood. The receptor source for this set is a woman in her thirties in good health.

The chain couples TRBV7-9 to TRBJ1-5, with D maybe TRBD1 (5 bases). The germline gives CDR1 SEHNR, CDR2 FQNEAQ (reference sequence). Trimming pared 5 bases from V and 5 bases from J, leaving 13 bases between. The length of the CDR3 is 14 residues. CDR3 sequence: CASSEDSLYQPQHF. The CDR3 bases are TGTGCCAGCAGCGAAGACAGCCTCTATCAGCCCCAGCATTTT.

The V call is TRBV4-1, the J call TRBJ2-7; 7 bases fit TRBD1. CDR3 size: 14 residues. J was trimmed by 1 base and V by 4 bases; bases with no gene match: 4. Germline-derived CDR1 and CDR2 are MGHRA and YSYEKL. CDR3 region: CASSLPGQSYEQYF. The CDR3 nucleotides read TGCGCCAGCAGCCTACCGGGACAGTCCTACGAGCAGTACTTC.

The chain recombines TRBV7-9 with TRBJ2-7, with 13 bases that match TRBD2. CDR3 size: 19 residues. Germline assignment: CDR1 SEHNR and CDR2 FQNEAQ (reference sequence). V lost 5 bases and J lost 2; bases outside the gene matches: 15. CDR3: CASSATTGTSGIPAYEQYF. The DNA of the CDR3 is TGTGCCAGCAGCGCCACTACCGGGACTAGCGGGATTCCCGCCTACGAGCAGTACTTC.

V usage is TRBV9 and J usage is TRBJ2-3, with D uncertain. Germline V gene sequence: CDR1 SGDLS, CDR2 YYNGEE. With 4 bases removed from V and 2 bases from J, the gap between germline ends came to 8 bases. This CDR3 contains 13 residues. The CDR3 sequence: CASSPQSTDTQYF. The CDR3 region has the DNA TGTGCCAGCAGCCCCCAGTCCACAGATACGCAGTATTTT.

The chain employs TRBV27 and TRBJ1-1, with 12 bases aligning to TRBD1. The V and J ends lost 7 bases and 11 bases, in that order; junction bases with no gene match: 14. CDR1 and CDR2 (germline): MNHEY, SMNVEV (reference sequence). The CDR3 contains 15 residues. In DNA, the CDR3 is TGTGCCAGCAAACCCGGGACAGGGGGCGTTTATTTCGCTTTCTTT. Encoded protein: CASKPGTGGVYFAFF.

This CDR3 is CASSLRAGTGLNEQFF. The DNA of the CDR3 is TGTGCCAGCAGCTTACGGGCCGGGACAGGGTTGAATGAGCAGTTCTTC. The rearrangement links TRBV7-3 to TRBJ2-1; 9 bases match TRBD1. This CDR3 spans 16 amino acids. Per the germline V gene, CDR1 is SGHTA and CDR2 is FQGTGA. Unmatched junction bases numbered 9, after V lost 2 bases and J lost 7 bases.

The rearrangement joins TRBV28 to TRBJ2-7; 9 bases agree with TRBD1. The CDR3 has 15 residues. After removal of 6 bases from V and 6 bases from J, the junction contained 12 bases not matched to a gene. Germline loops: CDR1 MDHEN, CDR2 SYDVKM. The CDR3 protein is CASSPADRGLSEQYF. The CDR3 coding sequence is TGTGCCAGCAGCCCAGCTGACAGGGGGTTAAGCGAGCAGTACTTC.

This clone was seen only once. This rearrangement joins TRBV30 to TRBJ2-2; D call uncertain. Germline CDR1 and CDR2: GTSNPN and SVGIG (reference sequence). The CDR3 covers 13 residues. With 3 bases removed from V and 6 bases from J, the gap between germline ends came to 11 bases. CDR3 residues: CAWSPGLAGELFF. In DNA, the CDR3 is TGTGCCTGGAGCCCCGGGCTCGCCGGGGAGCTGTTTTTT. Full variable domain (outside the CDR3, taken from reference TRBV30 and TRBJ2-2): SQTIHQWPATLVQPVGSPLSLECTVEGTSNPNLYWYRQAAGRGLQLLFYSVGIGQISSEVPQNLSASRPQDRQFILSSKKLLLSDSGFYLCAWSPGLAGELFFGEGSRLTVL.

The chain employs TRBV7-8 and TRBJ2-1; perhaps TRBD2 as D (6 bases). The CDR3 length is 14 residues. V was clipped by 1 base and J by 5 bases, with 9 bases between them. Per germline, CDR1 SGHVS and CDR2 FQNEAQ. The chain's CDR3 is CASSLGGLNNEQFF. CDR3 bases: TGTGCCAGCAGCTTAGGGGGACTGAACAATGAGCAGTTCTTC.

J is TRBJ2-7 and V is TRBV5-6; TRBD2 is a possible D gene (5 bases). The germline V gene encodes CDR1 SGHDT and CDR2 YYEEEE. Trimming left V 0 bases short and J 1 base short, with 8 bases between. The CDR3 runs 14 residues. CDR3 DNA sequence: TGTGCCAGCAGCTTGGACGGGGATTCCTACGAGCAGTACTTC. Its translation: CASSLDGDSYEQYF. The variable domain in full, completed from reference TRBV5-6 and TRBJ2-7, reads DAGVTQSPTHLIKTRGQQVTLRCSPKSGHDTVSWYQQALGQGPQFIFQYYEEEERQRGNFPDRFSGHQFPNYSSELNVNALLLGDSALYLCASSLDGDSYEQYFGPGTRLTVT.

The chain links TRBV2 to TRBJ2-7; 8 nucleotides align to TRBD2. There are 14 residues in the CDR3. Losses at the gene ends were 5 bases for V and 5 bases for J; bases not matched to a gene: 8. Germline V lookup: CDR1 SNHLY, CDR2 FYNNEI. The CDR3: CASSLSGSTHEQYF. In nucleotides, the CDR3 is TGTGCCAGCAGTTTAAGCGGGAGTACCCACGAGCAGTACTTC.

The chain recombines TRBV27 with TRBJ2-5; TRBD1 matches 12 bases. Germline CDR1 and CDR2: MNHEY and SMNVEV (reference sequence). The CDR3 covers 15 residues. The trim removed 5 bases at V and 6 bases at J, leaving 7 bases unmatched. CDR3: CASSAGDRGLQTQYF. The CDR3 nucleotides are TGTGCCAGCAGTGCCGGGGACAGGGGGCTGCAGACCCAGTACTTC.

This chain uses TRBV2 with TRBJ1-4; the D is unclear. V dropped 3 bases and J dropped 7 bases, with 12 bases sitting between them. CDR1 and CDR2 from the germline V gene are SNHLY and FYNNEI. The CDR3 consists of 14 residues. CDR3 region: CASSDGEGGEKLFF. The CDR3, as DNA: TGTGCCAGCAGTGACGGGGAGGGTGGTGAAAAACTGTTTTTT.

The chain carries TRBV27 and TRBJ2-7, with 11 bases aligning to TRBD1. Germline trimming cut 6 bases from V and 2 bases from J; bases unmatched to any gene: 6. The germline gives CDR1 MNHEY, CDR2 SMNVEV (reference sequence). The CDR3 runs 15 residues. The CDR3 DNA is TGTGCCAGCAGGGGCCCGGGACAGGGGGCCTACGAGCAGTACTTC. Its protein is CASRGPGQGAYEQYF.

The rearrangement joins TRBV28 to TRBJ1-1; 8 bases align to TRBD1. The CDR3 extends over 16 amino acids. In germline, CDR1 is MDHEN, CDR2 SYDVKM. Trimming took 3 bases from V and 4 from J; bases not matched to a gene: 10. The CDR3, as DNA: TGTGCCAGCAGTTTCCCCCCCCACAGGGGGACCACTGAAGCTTTCTTT. The encoded protein is CASSFPPHRGTTEAFF.

V gene TRBV28 combines with J gene TRBJ2-1; D may be TRBD2 (5 bases). The CDR3 contains 15 residues. Germline loops: CDR1 MDHEN, CDR2 SYDVKM. V gave up 5 bases and J gave up 8 bases, with 19 bases separating them. CDR3 region: CASSLEQRLWDEQFF. The CDR3 DNA is TGTGCCAGCAGTCTCGAACAGCGACTATGGGATGAGCAGTTCTTC.

J is TRBJ1-5 and V is TRBV2; 8 bases line up with TRBD1. V shed 6 bases and J 6 bases; nucleotides not matched to a gene: 7. This CDR3 is built from 14 residues. CDR1 SNHLY and CDR2 FYNNEI come from the germline V gene. The CDR3 protein is CASRDPDRVQPQHF. In DNA, the CDR3 is TGTGCCAGCAGGGACCCGGACAGGGTTCAGCCCCAGCATTTT.

The chain is built from TRBV29-1 and TRBJ2-5, with no clear D. The V gene lost 4 bases and the J gene lost 7 bases, with 13 bases spanning the gap. The V gene's germline CDR1 is SQVTM and CDR2 ANQGSEA. The CDR3 contains 12 residues. The CDR3: CSVADPKGTQYF. The CDR3 DNA reads TGCAGCGTTGCCGATCCCAAAGGGACCCAGTACTTC.

The chain recombines TRBV6-5 with TRBJ2-1; 12 positions match TRBD2. The CDR3 covers 15 residues. Germline V gene lookup returns CDR1 MNHEY and CDR2 SVGAGI. After removal of 6 bases from V and 8 bases from J, the junction contained 8 bases not matched to a gene. The CDR3 region is CASSSLAGGVHEQFF. As DNA, the CDR3 is TGTGCCAGCAGCTCTCTAGCGGGAGGGGTTCATGAGCAGTTCTTC.

The chain carries TRBV6-5 and TRBJ1-2, with 9 bases fitting TRBD1. J was trimmed by 8 bases and V by 5 bases; bases with no gene match: 9. CDR3 size: 14 residues. The germline gives CDR1 MNHEY, CDR2 SVGAGI. In nucleotides, the CDR3 is TGTGCCAGCAGTCCCACAGGGGGCCTCGGGGGCTACACCTTC. This sequence encodes CASSPTGGLGGYTF.

The rearrangement uses TRBV7-9 and TRBJ2-1; D unresolved. Germline CDR1 SEHNR, CDR2 FQNEAQ (reference sequence). This CDR3 region has 13 residues. V lost 3 bases to trimming and J lost 6 bases, with 9 bases between them. CDR3 in amino acids: CASSFGPRNEQFF. The CDR3 bases are TGTGCCAGCAGCTTCGGGCCGCGCAATGAGCAGTTCTTC.

The chain links TRBV10-1 to TRBJ1-1; TRBD1 agrees at 7 bases. Germline V gene lookup returns CDR1 WNHNN and CDR2 SYGVQD (reference sequence). V trimming: 0 bases; J trimming: 4 bases; junction bases outside the gene matches: 8. CDR3 length: 16 residues. CDR3 residues: CASSESGRGIGTEAFF. In nucleotides, the CDR3 is TGCGCCAGCAGTGAGTCAGGCAGGGGGATTGGCACTGAAGCTTTCTTT.

The CDR3 bases are TGTGCCAGCAGCTTAGATCCTAGCGGAGGGTTCACAGATACGCAGTATTTT. This codes for CASSLDPSGGFTDTQYF. V gene TRBV7-8 combines with J gene TRBJ2-3; 7 bases are a match to TRBD2. From germline, CDR1 is SGHVS and CDR2 FQNEAQ. J was trimmed by 2 bases and V by 1 base; bases with no gene match: 9. The CDR3 is 17 amino acids. The full variable domain, completed using reference TRBV7-8 and TRBJ2-3, is GAGVSQSPRYKVAKRGQDVALRCDPISGHVSLFWYQQALGQGPEFLTYFQNEAQLDKSGLPSDRFFAERPEGSVSTLKIQRTQQEDSAVYLCASSLDPSGGFTDTQYFGPGTRLTVL.

Regarding this clone: At the DNA level, this CDR3 is encoded by other sequences in the same sample as well. This chain connects TRBV6-6 to TRBJ2-1; D is unresolved. Trimming left V 0 bases short and J 4 bases short, with 4 bases between. CDR1 is MNHNY and CDR2 is SVGAGI in the germline V gene (reference sequence). CDR3 size: 13 residues. The CDR3 region is CASSYSSYNEQFF. In DNA form, the CDR3 reads TGTGCCAGCAGTTACTCGAGTTACAATGAGCAGTTCTTC.

The J gene is TRBJ2-2, the V gene TRBV9; D perhaps matches TRBD2 (5 bases). CDR3 size: 13 residues. The V end lost 3 bases, the J end lost 6 bases, and 9 bases lay between the germline ends. Germline CDR1 and CDR2: SGDLS and YYNGEE. The chain's CDR3 is CASSEDGAGELFF. CDR3 sequence (DNA): TGTGCCAGCAGCGAGGACGGGGCCGGGGAGCTGTTTTTT.

The CDR3 DNA is TGTGCCAGCAGCGTAGCAGGGGACACTGAAGCTTTCTTT. It specifies CASSVAGDTEAFF. The J gene is TRBJ1-1, the V gene TRBV9; D is possibly TRBD1 (6 bases). This CDR3 has 13 amino acids. The germline V and J ends were trimmed by 0 bases and 3 bases, with 6 bases remaining between them. Per the germline V gene, CDR1 is SGDLS and CDR2 is YYNGEE.

V gene TRBV5-1 combines with J gene TRBJ2-7; the match to TRBD2 covers 13 bases. Trimming removed 2 bases from V and 7 bases from J; junction bases left unmatched: 9. This CDR3 is built from 16 residues. Germline CDR1 is SGHRS and CDR2 is YFSETQ. The CDR3 bases are TGCGCCAGCAGCTTTACTGGGACTAGCGGGATGCCAGAGCAGTACTTC. It yields the protein CASSFTGTSGMPEQYF.

The chain couples TRBV10-1 to TRBJ2-2; the D call may be TRBD1 or TRBD2 (5 bases each). CDR1 and CDR2 (germline): WNHNN, SYGVQD (reference sequence). The CDR3 has 15 amino acids. V lost 6 bases and J 6 bases, leaving 17 bases between the germline ends. CDR3: CASRSGTQNAGELFF. CDR3 DNA sequence: TGCGCCAGCAGGAGTGGGACCCAAAATGCCGGGGAGCTGTTTTTT.

This clone is a singleton in its sample. The rearrangement links TRBV7-9 to TRBJ2-1, with TRBD2 as a possible D gene (6 bases). The germline V and J ends were trimmed by 3 bases and 4 bases, with 13 bases remaining between them. Germline V gene sequence: CDR1 SEHNR, CDR2 FQNEAQ (reference sequence). This CDR3 has 15 amino acids. The DNA of the CDR3 is TGTGCCAGCAGCTTTTCTAGCGAGAGATACAATGAGCAGTTCTTC. Encoded protein: CASSFSSERYNEQFF.

Of note for this clone: The same CDR3 also results from other DNA sequences found in this sample. The CDR3 here is CAKISGGTEAFF. In DNA form, the CDR3 reads TGTGCCAAGATATCTGGGGGAACTGAAGCTTTCTTT. This chain connects TRBV2 to TRBJ1-1; a weak D match, TRBD1 (5 bases). Germline CDR1 and CDR2: SNHLY and FYNNEI. Deletions cut 10 bases from V and 5 bases from J, with 14 bases between. CDR3 length: 12 residues.

This chain connects TRBV27 to TRBJ2-5; 8 nucleotides align to TRBD2. The assigned J gene may be wrong: the sequence end matches TRBJ2-7 better. This CDR3 region has 15 residues. The germline gives CDR1 MNHEY, CDR2 SMNVEV (reference sequence). CDR3 DNA: TGTGCCAGCAGTCTGACCGGGAGGGTGGCCTACGAGCAGTACTTC. Amino acid sequence: CASSLTGRVAYEQYF.

This chain uses TRBV7-3 with TRBJ2-7; TRBD2 agrees at 11 bases. The ends lost 6 bases at V and 2 bases at J; junction bases unmatched: 6. Germline V gene data show CDR1 as SGHTA and CDR2 as FQGTGA. CDR3 size: 15 residues. The CDR3 is CASSSGLAATYEQYF. DNA of the CDR3: TGTGCCAGCAGTTCGGGACTAGCGGCCACCTACGAGCAGTACTTC.